Shown below are 14 T cell receptor beta chains from a single sample sequenced in a study of T cell repertoires in cytomegalovirus infection. MiXCR was run by TCRdb on the reads, yielding one entry per CDR3 protein. Counted here are roughly 990,000 distinct CDR3 sequences, 31% occurring once; the ten biggest clones make up around 15%. Which antigens these TCRs recognize remains unknown. The sample consisted of cultured CD8+ T cells from PBMCs, taken from culture after CMV antigen stimulation. The receptors were gathered from a human donor in good health (CMV status not recorded). Some clones in this sample may be carry-over from other donors' samples.

This clonotype was observed a few times. The chain links TRBV7-8 to TRBJ2-7; no reliable D call. This CDR3 is built from 14 residues. V gave up 2 bases and J gave up 0 bases, with 8 bases separating them. Looked up from germline, CDR1 is SGHVS and CDR2 is FQNEAQ. The CDR3 bases are TGTGCCAGCAGCTTATCTGGGATCTCCTACGAGCAGTACTTC. It specifies CASSLSGISYEQYF.

The V gene is TRBV4-3, the J gene TRBJ2-1; D might be TRBD1 (5 bases). Trimming cost V 3 bases and J 10 bases, with 16 bases left between them. Germline loops: CDR1 LGHNA, CDR2 YSLEER. The CDR3 loop spans 14 amino acids. For the CDR3, the DNA is TGCGCCAGCAGCCAGGCAGGGTTTTCAGGGGAGCAGTTCTTC. Protein: CASSQAGFSGEQFF.

This clonotype was recorded a few times. The V and J genes are TRBV2 and TRBJ2-7; possible D gene TRBD2, 5 bases. Germline CDR1 and CDR2: SNHLY and FYNNEI. The CDR3 is made up of 13 amino acids. Trimming took off 5 bases at V and 2 bases at J, with 10 bases between the two ends. CDR3 amino acids: CASSLDLTYEQYV. CDR3 nucleotide sequence: TGTGCCAGCAGTTTGGACTTGACCTACGAGCAGTACGTC.

The chain employs TRBV11-2 and TRBJ2-1; 16 nucleotides line up with TRBD2. CDR1 and CDR2 (germline): SGHAT, FQNNGV. There are 18 residues in the CDR3. V lost 5 bases, J lost 4 bases, and 8 bases stayed unmatched. The CDR3 reads CASSPGTSGGGQYNEQFF. CDR3 in DNA: TGTGCCAGCAGCCCCGGGACTAGCGGGGGGGGGCAATACAATGAGCAGTTCTTC.

This sequence joins TRBV7-9 and TRBJ1-3; 7 bases map to TRBD1. Germline-derived CDR1 and CDR2 are SEHNR and FQNEAQ (reference sequence). This CDR3 has 16 residues. The trim removed 1 base at V and 3 bases at J, leaving 6 bases unmatched. CDR3 coding DNA: TGTGCCAGCAGCTTAGGGGACAGCCGCCATGGAAACACCATATATTTT. Amino acids: CASSLGDSRHGNTIYF. Combining the CDR3 with reference TRBV7-9 and TRBJ1-3 gives the whole variable domain DTGVSQNPRHKITKRGQNVTFRCDPISEHNRLYWYRQTLGQGPEFLTYFQNEAQLEKSRLLSDRFSAERPKGSFSTLEIQRTEQGDSAMYLCASSLGDSRHGNTIYFGEGSWLTVV.

This clonotype has ten or more counts. The chain combines TRBV10-3 with TRBJ2-3, with 7 bases lining up with TRBD2. Germline CDR1 and CDR2: ENHRY and SYGVKD. The junction had 11 bases not matched to a gene; V was cut back by 6 bases and J by 2 bases. The CDR3 extends over 16 amino acids. CDR3 loop: CAIRVPGAGLTDTQYF. The DNA of the CDR3 is TGTGCCATCAGGGTCCCTGGAGCGGGGCTCACAGATACGCAGTATTTT.

The chain combines TRBV4-1 with TRBJ2-7; D is uncertain. Germline V gives CDR1 MGHRA, CDR2 YSYEKL. Trimming shortened V by 1 base and J by 0 bases, and 7 bases separated the two germline ends. The CDR3 has 14 residues. The CDR3 DNA follows: TGCGCCAGCAGCCAAGGACGAAGCTCCTACGAGCAGTACTTC. This gives the protein CASSQGRSSYEQYF.

This clonotype has more than one count but fewer than ten. This sequence joins TRBV29-1 and TRBJ2-7; TRBD2 matches at 7 bases. The germline gives CDR1 SQVTM, CDR2 ANQGSEA. V gave up 7 bases and J gave up 3 bases; unmatched junction bases: 12. This CDR3 region has 14 residues. CDR3 protein: CSAFTGTNSYEQYF. The DNA of the CDR3 is TGCAGCGCCTTCACCGGGACTAATAGCTACGAGCAGTACTTC.

Regarding this clonotype: One end of the junction does not line up with germline, which may come from a read error. CDR3 DNA: TGTGCTAGCAGCTTAGCGATCGGGGTTTGGGCGAACACCGGGGAGCTGTTTTTT. Amino acids: CASSLAIGVWANTGELFF. The chain recombines TRBV7-7 with TRBJ2-2, with D maybe TRBD2 (5 bases). CDR1 and CDR2 (germline): SSHAT, FNYEAQ (reference sequence). The CDR3 runs 18 residues.

At least ten counts were recorded for this clonotype. The V and J genes are TRBV7-9 and TRBJ1-6; no definite D call. V was clipped by 1 base and J by 6 bases, with 7 bases between them. CDR1 and CDR2 from the germline V gene are SEHNR and FQNEAQ (reference sequence). The CDR3 has 14 residues. The CDR3: CASSLVQTNSPLHF. The CDR3 DNA reads TGTGCCAGCAGCTTAGTACAGACTAATTCACCCCTCCACTTT.

This clonotype was counted ten times or more. The V and J genes are TRBV6-1 and TRBJ2-5; tentatively, D is TRBD1 (6 bases). This CDR3 comprises 14 residues. Germline V gene lookup returns CDR1 MNHNS and CDR2 SASEGT. Between the trimmed V and J ends, which lost 5 bases and 2 bases, there was a span of 12 bases. The DNA for the CDR3 is TGTGCCAGCAGTCTACAGGGCCCACAAGAGACCCAGTACTTC. As protein: CASSLQGPQETQYF.

This clonotype showed up just once. The junction shows a germline mismatch at one end, possibly a read error. The rearrangement links TRBV7-6 to TRBJ2-1; D gene ambiguous. Per the germline V gene, CDR1 is SGHVS and CDR2 is FNYEAQ. The CDR3 extends over 16 amino acids. The CDR3 DNA is TGTACCAGCAGCCCTGTGAACAGACGCTCTGACAATGAGCAGTTCTTC. This sequence encodes CTSSPVNRRSDNEQFF.

This clonotype was detected a few times. This chain uses TRBV15 with TRBJ1-4; D uncertain. This CDR3 region has 15 residues. Germline loops: CDR1 LNHNV, CDR2 YYDKDF (reference sequence). V lost 0 bases, J lost 3 bases, and 8 bases lay in between. The CDR3 spells CATSRDPGANEKLFF. CDR3 nucleotides: TGTGCCACCAGCAGAGACCCGGGTGCTAATGAAAAACTGTTTTTT. The whole variable domain, filled in from reference TRBV15 and TRBJ1-4, reads DAMVIQNPRYQVTQFGKPVTLSCSQTLNHNVMYWYQQKSSQAPKLLFHYYDKDFNNEADTPDNFQSRRPNTSFCFLDIRSPGLGDTAMYLCATSRDPGANEKLFFGSGTQLSVL.

V gene TRBV29-1 combines with J gene TRBJ2-1, with D possibly matching TRBD2 (6 bases). CDR3 length: 13 amino acids. V was trimmed by 6 bases and J by 12 bases, leaving 21 bases between them. The germline CDR1 and CDR2 sequences are SQVTM and ANQGSEA. This CDR3 is CSVEGLTLRGQFF. CDR3 DNA: TGCAGCGTCGAGGGACTTACACTAAGGGGGCAGTTCTTC.